Given below is one TCR beta chain in context. Its antigen is not identified. These data are taken from a study of CD8+ T cells in alopecia areata. Study results and caveats: On tofacitinib, scalp clonality and expanded CD8+ clones among top 100 fell significantly. Mice showed TCR sharing more clearly than patients did, possibly owing to HLA.

Treatment in this sample: oral pan-JAK inhibitor, 5-10 mg twice daily. Researchers gathered lesional scalp punch biopsies and peripheral blood from patients with alopecia areata. Using a FACSAria, the CD4+ and CD8+ T cells were sorted from the PBMCs. The ends were cut back, 5 bases at V and 8 bases at J, with 8 bases in the middle. This CDR3 region has 10 residues. Germline CDR1 and CDR2: GTSNPN and SVGIG (reference sequence). Following RNA extraction, reverse transcription yielded cDNA that acted as the sequencing template. Data came from immunoSEQ multiplex PCR; TCRdb stores just in-frame clones and leaves some out. The table shows some 190,000 clones, with over 55% occurring only once.

The V and J genes are TRBV30 and TRBJ2-3; D is perhaps TRBD2 (5 bases). Source: CD4+ T cells sorted from blood, taken at week 24, from a patient treated with tofacitinib. This TCR came from a human donor with alopecia areata. The CDR3 is CAWGGPTQYF. The CDR3 DNA sequence: TGTGCCTGGGGAGGTCCTACGCAGTATTTT.